This TCR beta chain was identified during a study of cytomegalovirus exposure and HLA in healthy donors. Study details: The study placed roughly four fifths of its approximately 380 genotyped donors in the Caucasian-associated ancestry cluster. General study results and limits: Researchers counted about 150 TCR beta chains as cytomegalovirus-associated. Prediction of most subjects' HLA-A and HLA-B alleles by TCR beta sequences was reportedly accurate.

V shed 6 bases and J 4 bases; nucleotides not matched to a gene: 6. This CDR3 has 12 amino acids. The germline V gene encodes CDR1 SQVTM and CDR2 ANQGSEA. Primers included in the PCR were 60 Vbeta and 13 Jbeta primers. The protocol was immunoSEQ multiplex PCR, while the TCRdb copy is restricted to in-frame clones and leaves out a portion. The sample holds over 95,000 clones, 70% to 80% seen once. As regards this clone: The antigen is undetermined.

V gene TRBV29-1 combines with J gene TRBJ2-7; 7 nucleotides line up with TRBD1. The sequence was obtained from a woman aged 40-49 years in good health and CMV-seropositive. The specimen sequenced was PBMCs. Here the CDR3 reads CSVLGQRYEQYF. DNA for the CDR3: TGCAGCGTACTGGGACAGAGATACGAGCAGTACTTC.